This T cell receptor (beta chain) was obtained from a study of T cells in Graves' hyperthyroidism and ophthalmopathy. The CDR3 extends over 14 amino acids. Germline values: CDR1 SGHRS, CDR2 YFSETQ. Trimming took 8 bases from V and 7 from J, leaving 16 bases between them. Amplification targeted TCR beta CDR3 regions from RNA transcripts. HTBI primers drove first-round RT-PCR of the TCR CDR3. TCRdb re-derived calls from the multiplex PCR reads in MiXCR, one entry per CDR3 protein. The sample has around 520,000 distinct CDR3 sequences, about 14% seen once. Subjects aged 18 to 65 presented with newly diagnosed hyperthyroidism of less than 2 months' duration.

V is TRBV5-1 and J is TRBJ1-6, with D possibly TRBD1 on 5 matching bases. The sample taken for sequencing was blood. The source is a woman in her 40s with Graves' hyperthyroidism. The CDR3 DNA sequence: TGCGCCAGTAAGGCTACAGGTCAAAATTCACCCCTCCACTTT. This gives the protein CASKATGQNSPLHF.